The 25 T cell receptor beta chains presented below share a single source sample, sequenced in a study of T cell repertoires in cytomegalovirus infection. MiXCR, applied by TCRdb to the reads, yields one record per CDR3 protein. The sample has about 770,000 distinct CDR3 sequences; 25% to 35% are singletons. Antigen specificity for these receptors is unknown. Sequenced here: cultured CD8+ T cells from PBMCs, sampled from culture after CMV antigen stimulation. All receptors derive from a human donor in good health (CMV status not recorded). Some clones in this sample may be carry-over from other donors' samples.

This clonotype showed up just a few times. The chain links TRBV6-5 to TRBJ2-3; D unresolved. Deletions cut 2 bases from V and 6 bases from J, with 15 bases between. This CDR3 is built from 15 residues. The germline V gene has CDR1 MNHEY and CDR2 SVGAGI. CDR3 amino acids: CASSYDTPRVDTQYF. DNA of the CDR3: TGTGCCAGCAGTTACGACACACCGCGAGTGGATACGCAGTATTTT.

This clonotype has only one observation. The chain employs TRBV13 and TRBJ2-3, with TRBD2 matching over 16 bases. V was clipped by 5 bases and J by 2 bases; unmatched bases: 13. The CDR3 has 20 residues. Germline V lookup: CDR1 PRHDT, CDR2 FYEKMQ (reference sequence). CDR3 amino acids: CASSAQPGLAGGEHTDTQYF. The CDR3 DNA sequence: TGTGCCAGCAGCGCCCAACCGGGACTAGCGGGGGGGGAACACACAGATACGCAGTATTTT. Based on the CDR3 plus reference TRBV13 and TRBJ2-3, the full variable domain is AAGVIQSPRHLIKEKRETATLKCYPIPRHDTVYWYQQGPGQDPQFLISFYEKMQSDKGSIPDRFSAQQFSDYHSELNMSSLELGDSALYFCASSAQPGLAGGEHTDTQYFGPGTRLTVL.

This clonotype was picked up many times. The rearrangement joins TRBV7-8 to TRBJ1-1; no reliable D call. The CDR3 is made up of 13 amino acids. V gave up 3 bases and J gave up 5 bases, with 10 bases separating them. Germline V gives CDR1 SGHVS, CDR2 FQNEAQ. CDR3 in DNA: TGTGCCAGCAGCTTTGGGCCCGGGACTGAAGCTTTCTTT. It codes for CASSFGPGTEAFF.

This sequence joins TRBV6-5 and TRBJ2-3, with 7 bases aligning to TRBD2. The CDR3 is 17 amino acids. Germline V gene lookup returns CDR1 MNHEY and CDR2 SVGAGI. J lost 0 bases, V lost 0 bases, and 6 bases had no gene match. The chain's CDR3 is CASSYSSVGGSTDTQYF. The CDR3 nucleotides read TGTGCCAGCAGTTACTCGTCCGTCGGGGGGAGCACAGATACGCAGTATTTT.

This clonotype was counted only a few times. This sequence joins TRBV4-1 and TRBJ2-6; perhaps TRBD2 as D (5 bases). This CDR3 comprises 17 residues. The V gene lost 0 bases and the J gene lost 7 bases, with 16 bases spanning the gap. CDR1 MGHRA and CDR2 YSYEKL come from the germline V gene. CDR3 residues: CASSQETQGWTANVLTF. The CDR3 DNA is TGCGCCAGCAGCCAAGAGACCCAAGGCTGGACTGCCAACGTCCTGACTTTC.

This rearrangement joins TRBV27 to TRBJ2-7; D possibly matches TRBD1 or TRBD2 (5 bases each). Trimming removed 3 bases at V and 12 bases at J, with 12 bases between. This CDR3 is built from 11 residues. Germline V gives CDR1 MNHEY, CDR2 SMNVEV (reference sequence). This CDR3 is CASSFSGTPYF. The DNA of the CDR3 is TGTGCCAGCAGTTTCTCAGGGACCCCGTACTTC.

The CDR3 is CASSRSPARGGELFF. CDR3 DNA sequence: TGTGCCAGCAGCCGAAGCCCAGCCAGGGGCGGGGAGCTGTTTTTT. The chain employs TRBV27 and TRBJ2-2; tentatively, D is TRBD1 (6 bases). Trimming cost V 6 bases and J 7 bases, with 18 bases left between them. CDR3 length: 15 residues. Germline loops: CDR1 MNHEY, CDR2 SMNVEV (reference sequence).

This clonotype was counted between two and nine times. V usage is TRBV7-6 and J usage is TRBJ2-3; TRBD2 matches 8 bases. The CDR3 extends over 15 amino acids. Germline assignment: CDR1 SGHVS and CDR2 FNYEAQ. Trimming cost V 3 bases and J 3 bases; bases outside gene matches: 5. CDR3 sequence: CASSLTGGVTDTQYF. The CDR3 region has the DNA TGTGCCAGCAGCTTGACGGGGGGGGTAACAGATACGCAGTATTTT.

The chain joins TRBV4-1 to TRBJ1-1; D remains unclear. Germline CDR1 reads MGHRA; CDR2 reads YSYEKL. The CDR3 runs to 15 residues. V lost 0 bases to trimming and J lost 0 bases, with 8 bases between them. The CDR3 here is CASSQEWGLNTEAFF. The CDR3 region has the DNA TGCGCCAGCAGCCAAGAATGGGGTTTGAACACTGAAGCTTTCTTT.

This clonotype was detected many times. The gene calls are TRBV7-2 and TRBJ1-4; D not resolved. The CDR3 totals 14 residues. Deletions cut 4 bases from V and 7 bases from J, with 13 bases between. Per the germline V gene, CDR1 is SGHTA and CDR2 is FQGNSA. The CDR3 sequence is CASSSWGVREKLFF. The CDR3 DNA is TGTGCCAGCAGCTCTTGGGGTGTCCGTGAAAAACTGTTTTTT.

The CDR3, as DNA: TGTGCCAGCAGTGGCCCTACAGGGGACCAAGAGACCCAGTACTTC. It yields the protein CASSGPTGDQETQYF. This chain uses TRBV2 with TRBJ2-5; 7 bases are a match to TRBD1. This CDR3 is 15 amino acids long. With V trimmed by 4 bases and J by 0 bases, 5 bases remained unmatched. From germline, CDR1 is SNHLY and CDR2 FYNNEI.

The chain is built from TRBV6-2 or TRBV6-3 and TRBJ2-2; weak D call: TRBD1 (5 bases). Germline loops: CDR1 MNHEY, CDR2 SVGEGT. V lost 8 bases to trimming and J lost 3 bases, with 22 bases between them. The CDR3 has 17 residues. The CDR3 protein is CASFSPSGIVYTGELFF. CDR3 sequence (DNA): TGTGCCAGCTTCTCACCCTCAGGGATAGTGTACACCGGGGAGCTGTTTTTT.

The rearrangement uses TRBV5-1 and TRBJ2-7; D is undetermined. Trimming pared 0 bases from V and 0 bases from J, leaving 10 bases between. In germline, CDR1 is SGHRS, CDR2 YFSETQ. The CDR3 totals 15 residues. The CDR3 sequence: CASSLVDRSSYEQYF. For the CDR3, the DNA is TGCGCCAGCAGCTTGGTGGACCGCAGCTCCTACGAGCAGTACTTC.

The V and J genes are TRBV20-1 and TRBJ2-4; D perhaps matches TRBD2 (5 bases). This CDR3 comprises 15 residues. Germline assignment: CDR1 DFQATT and CDR2 SNEGSKA (reference sequence). V lost 4 bases and J lost 1, with 14 bases in between. The CDR3 DNA reads TGCAGTGCTAAAGGAGGTGGAAGGGCCAAAAACATTCAGTACTTC. Translation: CSAKGGGRAKNIQYF.

The chain couples TRBV19 to TRBJ1-5; tentative D call: TRBD1 (5 bases). The CDR3 extends over 13 amino acids. V was clipped by 4 bases and J by 7 bases, with 11 bases between them. CDR1 is LNHDA and CDR2 is SQIVND in the germline V gene (reference sequence). The CDR3 region is CASSTQGGQPQHF. CDR3 coding DNA: TGTGCCAGTAGTACCCAGGGAGGACAGCCCCAGCATTTT.

The gene calls are TRBV12-3 or TRBV12-4 and TRBJ1-4, with D unclear. The CDR3 spans 11 residues. V shed 6 bases and J shed 12 bases, with 11 bases lying between them. Here the CDR3 DNA reads TGTGCCAGCAGCCCCGAGACTGAACTGTTTTTT. This gives the protein CASSPETELFF.

This clonotype was recorded a few times. The J gene is TRBJ1-2, the V gene TRBV7-8; unclear D gene. The CDR3 is 15 residues long. CDR1 and CDR2 (germline): SGHVS, FQNEAQ. V was shortened by 4 bases and J by 4 bases, with 16 bases between the two germline ends. In DNA form, the CDR3 reads TGTGCCAGCAGCTCTGAAATTCAGCCCCCCTATGGCTACACCTTC. Protein: CASSSEIQPPYGYTF.

The chain employs TRBV3-1 and TRBJ2-7; D tentatively reads TRBD1 or TRBD2 (5 bases each). This CDR3 has 20 amino acids. V shed 4 bases and J shed 0 bases, with 28 bases lying between them. Germline loops: CDR1 LGHDT, CDR2 YNNKEL (reference sequence). CDR3 amino acids: CASSPPSQARDKDTSYEQYF. CDR3 in DNA: TGTGCCAGCAGCCCTCCTTCACAGGCCCGGGATAAAGATACCTCCTACGAGCAGTACTTC.

The V call is TRBV2, the J call TRBJ2-4, with D possibly being TRBD1 (6 bases). The V gene lost 1 base and the J gene lost 3 bases, with 13 bases spanning the gap. The CDR3 spans 16 residues. CDR1 is SNHLY and CDR2 is FYNNEI in the germline V gene. The CDR3 protein is CASSEGQVRGKNIQYF. DNA of the CDR3: TGTGCCAGCAGTGAAGGGCAGGTCAGGGGCAAAAACATTCAGTACTTC.

V and J are TRBV2 and TRBJ2-7, with D maybe TRBD1 (7 bases). Germline assignment: CDR1 SNHLY and CDR2 FYNNEI. Trimming stripped 7 bases from V and 7 bases from J, with 14 bases between. The CDR3 is 12 residues long. In nucleotides, the CDR3 is TGTGCCAGCAACGGCAGGGGGGTGGAGCAGTACTTC. Protein sequence: CASNGRGVEQYF.

V and J are TRBV27 and TRBJ1-1; possible D gene TRBD1, 5 bases. V was pared by 5 bases and J by 0 bases, with 13 bases between. This CDR3 is 15 amino acids long. Germline CDR1 reads MNHEY; CDR2 reads SMNVEV (reference sequence). CDR3 DNA: TGTGCCAGCAGTCCTAAACAGGTTATGAACACTGAAGCTTTCTTT. Translation: CASSPKQVMNTEAFF.

The chain has TRBV20-1 and TRBJ2-5, with D perhaps TRBD1 (6 bases). This CDR3 has 16 residues. The germline V and J ends were trimmed by 0 bases and 5 bases, with 19 bases remaining between them. CDR1 and CDR2 (germline): DFQATT, SNEGSKA (reference sequence). The CDR3 DNA reads as TGCAGTGCTAGAGACTACGACTCAGGGGTCTGGGAGACCCAGTACTTC. It specifies CSARDYDSGVWETQYF.

The genes are TRBV4-1 and TRBJ1-6; D unresolved. The CDR3 length is 15 residues. Germline CDR1 is MGHRA and CDR2 is YSYEKL. Trimming removed 2 bases from V and 8 bases from J, with 13 bases in between. This CDR3 reads CASSQRAYEDSPLHF. CDR3 nucleotide sequence: TGCGCCAGCAGCCAAAGGGCTTATGAGGATTCACCCCTCCACTTT.

The sample holds a few counts of this clonotype. The chain links TRBV4-1 to TRBJ1-5, with 9 bases fitting TRBD1. Losses at the gene ends were 3 bases for V and 5 bases for J; bases not matched to a gene: 8. Looked up from germline, CDR1 is MGHRA and CDR2 is YSYEKL. The CDR3 spans 16 residues. Written as DNA, the CDR3 is TGCGCCAGCAGCCAGAATACAGGGGGCGCGGATCAGCCCCAGCATTTT. It codes for CASSQNTGGADQPQHF.

J is TRBJ2-1 and V is TRBV7-9; perhaps TRBD2 as D (7 bases). The germline gives CDR1 SEHNR, CDR2 FQNEAQ (reference sequence). There are 16 residues in the CDR3. Between the trimmed V and J ends, which lost 6 bases and 8 bases, there was a span of 23 bases. CDR3 nucleotide sequence: TGTGCCAGCAGGTCGCAGACGAGGGGGGGCCGGGATGAGCAGTTCTTC. Residues: CASRSQTRGGRDEQFF.